The present entry profiles one TCR beta chain with its context. Its antigen remains unidentified. No qualities accompany the bases; no much larger clone lies one base away. This entry belongs to a study of T cell responses to AZD1222 COVID-19 vaccine (dated by TCRdb to the early 2020s). In the study overall: Because spike-specific TCR depth and breadth did not differ between the two schedules, AZD1222 recipients who got a second dose at roughly 4 weeks were pooled with those who got a second dose at roughly 12 weeks. Trial participants were enrolled into age subgroups of 18-55, 56-69 and 70-plus years, which contained about 150, 28 and 57 TCR-sequenced participants, respectively. TCR sequencing was performed for 230 to 250 trial participants, of whom around 200 were given two doses of AZD1222 and approximately 25 were given two doses of MenACWY control vaccine. The full study reports these points: The 56-69-year group was small, and its depth increase did not reach significance, likely because of low power. No day 14 peak-response samples were available, so repertoires were characterized only after the peak T cell response. The whole spike protein was spanned by vaccine-associated CD4 TCRs, and dominant responses were seen in regions 160-218 and 743-854. Participants were mostly white British and included more females than males, and it was suggested by the authors that clonal diversity may have been underestimated. Reportedly, close to half of the unique spike-specific TCRs recognized epitopes lying outside the regions that are mutated in the B.1.351 and B.1.1.7 variants. After two AZD1222 doses, spike-specific TCR breadth and depth were significantly higher than at day 0 and than in MenACWY recipients. Conclusions about previously exposed vaccinees were limited because only six or seven AZD1222 recipients were SARS-CoV-2 seropositive at baseline.

Per the publication, the time point label means: baseline before first vaccination. Vaccinee samples came from UK trials COV001 and COV002, including a single-blind randomized controlled phase 2/3 trial of AZD1222 (ChAdOx1 nCoV-19) in healthy adults. Trial participant PBMC samples were collected at day 0 and day 28 after the second dose for TCRbeta chain sequencing. The CDR3 regions of human TCRbeta chains were analyzed by immunosequencing. On the authors' methods: Repertoire TCRs were checked for matches against a reference library of SARS-CoV-2-specific TCRs that had been generated using the MIRA antigen-specificity platform. Breadth meant the fraction of unique TCRs that were SARS-CoV-2-associated, whereas depth meant the fraction of total T cells that were SARS-CoV-2-associated. Using the MIRA data, every spike-specific TCR was mapped to the spike region that the TCR reacted to and assigned to either a CD4 or a CD8 class. Log10-transformed breadth and depth values were compared by one-way ANOVA with Sidak's multiple comparisons tests. Entries here come from immuneACCESS through TCRdb and include only in-frame sequences with V and J called. Some clones fail to appear in such tables; in the studies checked, an unresolved V gene covers under half of the shortfall, and the cause of the remainder is unknown. That table is the source of V, J and clone size, and D and trimming were worked out from the DNA. The sample yields some 130,000 clones; about 80% were counted once. Approximately 4% of the sample belongs to the ten largest clones.

Sequences were derived from peripheral blood, sampled on day 0 of AZD1222 vaccination. This receptor was obtained from an adult in good health.

For the CDR3, the sequence is CASSFRGVQGQKNIQYF. The DNA sequence is TGTGCCAGCAGTTTTAGAGGGGTCCAAGGCCAGAAAAACATTCAGTACTTC. The chain uses TRBV28 and TRBJ2-4; the D gene is perhaps TRBD1 or TRBD2, as each covers 5 bases. The germline V gene specifies MDHEN as CDR1 and SYDVKM as CDR2. The CDR3 holds 17 amino acids from the cysteine to the phenylalanine. Only the CDR3 region is kept as DNA, spanning 51 bases read in frame from base 1. Between the V and J ends, shortened by 3 bases and 4 bases respectively, the junction contains 19 bases.